Below, 15 T cell receptor beta chains from the same sample are listed, as sequenced in a study of T cell responses to AZD1222 COVID-19 vaccine. Using immunoSEQ multiplex PCR, the repertoire was profiled, and TCRdb retains in-frame clones only, with some absent. This table holds 150,000 to 200,000 clones, over 75% found once. Source: peripheral blood, taken 28 days after the second AZD1222 dose. The receptors derive from an adult who received the AZD1222 COVID-19 vaccine.

The CDR3 loop is CASSLAGTNEQFF. CDR3 DNA sequence: TGTGCCAGCAGCCTTGCGGGAACCAATGAGCAGTTCTTC. This chain links TRBV25-1 with TRBJ2-1; D is perhaps TRBD2 (6 bases). The CDR3 consists of 13 residues. Germline loops: CDR1 MGHDK, CDR2 SYGVNS. V lost 6 bases and J lost 6, with 12 bases in between.

This rearrangement joins TRBV25-1 to TRBJ2-2, with D possibly matching TRBD1 (5 bases). Trimming took 1 base from V and 7 from J, leaving 19 bases between them. The CDR3 extends over 17 amino acids. Germline V gene data show CDR1 as MGHDK and CDR2 as SYGVNS. The CDR3 nucleotides read TGTGCCAGCAGTGAATTTACCGGACATGAAGTGGACGGGGAGCTGTTTTTT. Its translation: CASSEFTGHEVDGELFF. Full variable domain (remainder filled in from reference TRBV25-1 and TRBJ2-2): EADIYQTPRYLVIGTGKKITLECSQTMGHDKMYWYQQDPGMELHLIHYSYGVNSTEKGDLSSESTVSRIRTEHFPLTLESARPSHTSQYLCASSEFTGHEVDGELFFGEGSRLTVL.

The V call is TRBV21-1, the J call TRBJ2-7; the table assigns TRBD1, which was not confirmed against the DNA. TRBV21-1 is designated a pseudogene. This CDR3 has 12 amino acids. The CDR3 DNA is TGTGCCAGCGACAAGAGCTCCTACGAGCAGTACTTC. Its translation: CASDKSSYEQYF.

In regard to this clone: Mismatch with germline at one junction end may stem from a read error. J is TRBJ2-7 and V is TRBV2; D remains ambiguous. CDR3 length: 14 residues. Germline loops: CDR1 SNHLY, CDR2 FYNNEI. CDR3 sequence: CASSEAHASNEQYF. The CDR3 DNA follows: TGTGCCAGCAGTGAAGCGCATGCCTCCAACGAGCAGTACTTC. Based on the CDR3 plus reference TRBV2 and TRBJ2-7, the full variable domain is EPEVTQTPSHQVTQMGQEVILRCVPISNHLYFYWYRQILGQKVEFLVSFYNNEISEKSEIFDDQFSVERPDGSNFTLKIRSTKLEDSAMYFCASSEAHASNEQYFGPGTRLTVT.

This chain's CDR3 is CASSPNRGPGNTIYF. The CDR3 nucleotides read TGTGCCAGCAGCCCTAACAGGGGGCCGGGAAACACCATATATTTT. V usage is TRBV3-1 (or the pseudogene TRBV3-2) and J usage is TRBJ1-3, with 9 bases matching TRBD1. The CDR3 spans 15 residues. The V segment lost 4 bases and the J segment 4 bases; nucleotides outside the gene matches: 5. Germline V gene data show CDR1 as LGHDT and CDR2 as YNNKEL (reference sequence).

The genes are TRBV10-3 and TRBJ2-7, with D possibly called TRBD1 or TRBD2 (5 bases each). V was shortened by 2 bases and J by 12 bases, with 14 bases between the two germline ends. Per the germline V gene, CDR1 is ENHRY and CDR2 is SYGVKD. This CDR3 comprises 12 residues. CDR3 in DNA: TGTGCCATCAGTGAGGGGACCAACCTCCCGTACTTC. This codes for CAISEGTNLPYF.

The chain carries TRBV10-3 and TRBJ1-4, with a tentative D call TRBD1 (6 bases). Trimming cost V 10 bases and J 3 bases, with 12 bases left between them. The CDR3 is 13 residues long. Germline V gives CDR1 ENHRY, CDR2 SYGVKD. DNA of the CDR3: TGTGCCACCGCGACAGGAGCTAATGAAAAACTGTTTTTT. Amino acid sequence: CATATGANEKLFF.

For this clone: The same CDR3 arises from other DNA sequences in this sample as well. This chain connects TRBV3-1 (or the pseudogene TRBV3-2) to TRBJ1-5; TRBD1 agrees at 7 bases. CDR3 length equals 14 residues. The V segment lost 0 bases and the J segment 6 bases; nucleotides outside the gene matches: 2. The germline gives CDR1 LGHDT, CDR2 YNNKEL (reference sequence). CDR3 region: CASSQEGGGQPQHF. DNA of the CDR3: TGTGCCAGCAGCCAAGAAGGGGGCGGTCAGCCCCAGCATTTT.

DNA for the CDR3: TGTGCCAGCAGCCTAGGGGGGGTGACGAATGAGCAGTTCTTC. Translation gives CASSLGGVTNEQFF. V and J are TRBV5-4 and TRBJ2-1; D is perhaps TRBD2 (7 bases). The CDR3 contains 14 residues. The V end was cut by 4 bases, the J end by 7 bases, with 15 bases between. Germline loops: CDR1 SGHNT, CDR2 YYREEE (reference sequence).

This sequence joins TRBV10-3 and TRBJ1-2; a possible D gene is TRBD1 (6 bases). This CDR3 spans 13 amino acids. Germline CDR1 reads ENHRY; CDR2 reads SYGVKD. V was cut by 7 bases and J by 3 bases, with 12 bases left in between. CDR3 sequence (DNA): TGTGCCATCACCCCCACAGGGTACTATGGCTACACCTTC. This sequence encodes CAITPTGYYGYTF.

The genes are TRBV18 and TRBJ1-5; no definite D call. Trimming took 3 bases from V and 2 from J, leaving 8 bases between them. This CDR3 comprises 14 residues. Germline lookup yields CDR1 KGHSH and CDR2 LQKENI. The CDR3 bases are TGTGCCAGCTCACCGCCAGGTGGCAATCAGCCCCAGCATTTT. It encodes CASSPPGGNQPQHF.

This clone was detected once. The chain combines TRBV3-1 (or the pseudogene TRBV3-2) with TRBJ2-5; 8 bases line up with TRBD2. In germline, CDR1 is LGHDT, CDR2 YNNKEL (reference sequence). Germline trimming cut 5 bases from V and 2 bases from J; bases unmatched to any gene: 13. The CDR3 contains 17 residues. CDR3 in amino acids: CASSLEERGPVQETQYF. DNA for the CDR3: TGTGCCAGCAGCTTAGAGGAGCGGGGGCCAGTTCAAGAGACCCAGTACTTC.

In its sample, this clone was seen a few times. This chain links TRBV5-1 with TRBJ2-1; maybe TRBD2 (7 bases). The CDR3 runs 15 residues. Germline V gives CDR1 SGHRS, CDR2 YFSETQ. V was trimmed by 0 bases and J by 7 bases, leaving 14 bases between them. As DNA, the CDR3 is TGCGCCAGCAGCTTGGTAAGAGGGGGGGTGAATGAGCAGTTCTTC. Translation gives CASSLVRGGVNEQFF. The complete variable domain, with remaining parts taken from reference TRBV5-1 and TRBJ2-1, reads KAGVTQTPRYLIKTRGQQVTLSCSPISGHRSVSWYQQTPGQGLQFLFEYFSETQRNKGNFPGRFSGRQFSNSRSEMNVSTLELGDSALYLCASSLVRGGVNEQFFGPGTRLTVL.

CDR3 in DNA: TGTGCCAGTAGGACAGGGGGGTCCTATAATTCACCCCTCCACTTT. Encoded protein: CASRTGGSYNSPLHF. This chain joins TRBV19 and TRBJ1-6; 9 nucleotides match TRBD1. Per germline, CDR1 LNHDA and CDR2 SQIVND (reference sequence). V shed 6 bases and J 1 base; nucleotides not matched to a gene: 1. This CDR3 has 15 amino acids.

The V gene is TRBV12-3 or TRBV12-4, the J gene TRBJ2-1, with D hard to call. CDR3 size: 13 residues. V was trimmed by 3 bases and J by 3 bases, leaving 6 bases between them. Here the CDR3 DNA reads TGTGCCAGCAGTTTGGGCGACTACAATGAGCAGTTCTTC. This codes for CASSLGDYNEQFF.